This is a list of T cell receptor beta chains from one sample in a study of shared clonotypes between healthy human individuals. The data were produced by immunoSEQ multiplex PCR, yet TCRdb's version contains in-frame clones alone and is incomplete. The sample shows about 690,000 clones, less than 95% of them seen only once. The sequencing input was memory CD8+ T cells from PBMCs. The receptors originated from a man younger than 30 in good health. Some clones in this sample may be carry-over from other donors' samples. Both conserved end residues are part of each CDR3. A D gene is named only where the DNA matches it firmly. Clone size is not always given. Where it is, it says once, few, many or a class for expanded clones.

v_call	d_call	clone_size	j_call	cdr3_length	cdr3_nt	cdr3_aa
TRBV27	.	.	TRBJ2-1	15	TGTGCCAGCCATTTCGGCGGGCTAGCCAAGAATGAGCAGTTCTTC	CASHFGGLAKNEQFF
TRBV2	.	few	TRBJ2-2	15	TGTGCCAGCAGCCTCAGGTCTGGTAGTGCCGGGGAGCTGTTTTTT	CASSLRSGSAGELFF
TRBV4-3	.	.	TRBJ2-7	14	TGCGCCAGCAGCCAAGGGCGGCGGGCCTACGAGCAGTACTTC	CASSQGRRAYEQYF
TRBV4-3	TRBD1	.	TRBJ2-1	15	TGCGCCAGCAGCCAAGATGGACAGGGGTACAATGAGCAGTTCTTC	CASSQDGQGYNEQFF
TRBV29-1	.	.	TRBJ1-2	15	TGCAGCGTCCTCGTAGGAAAGGGCAGGAGTTGCGGCTACACCTTC	CSVLVGKGRSCGYTF
TRBV6-5	TRBD1	once	TRBJ2-7	12	TGTGCCTCAGGGACAGGGATCCACGAGCAGTACTTC	CASGTGIHEQYF
TRBV27	.	.	TRBJ2-7	15	TGTGCCAGCAGTCTCCCGGGCCTCGGACGGTACGAGCAGTACTTC	CASSLPGLGRYEQYF
TRBV7-6	TRBD2	.	TRBJ2-7	15	TGTGCCAGCAGCGCTTCCCTCAGCGGGAGGGCCCGGCAGTACTTC	CASSASLSGRARQYF
TRBV6-5	TRBD1	.	TRBJ2-5	15	TGTGCCAGCAGTCACTGGACAGGGGGTAGGGAGACCCAGTACTTC	CASSHWTGGRETQYF
TRBV7-8	TRBD2	.	TRBJ2-7	15	TGTGCCAGCAGCGACGGGACTAGCGGGGGAGGCGAGCAGTACTTC	CASSDGTSGGGEQYF
TRBV13	TRBD1	.	TRBJ2-7	15	TGTGCCAGCAGCTACGACAGGGGGCTCTCCCACGAGCAGTACTTC	CASSYDRGLSHEQYF
TRBV7-3	TRBD1	.	TRBJ2-7	15	TGTGCCAGCAGCTTAAAAGGGGGCGCTTCTTACGAGCAGTACTTC	CASSLKGGASYEQYF
TRBV6-5	.	once	TRBJ1-4	14	TGTGCCAGCAGTAGGCAGCCAACTAATGAAAAACTGTTTTTT	CASSRQPTNEKLFF
TRBV10-3	TRBD2	once	TRBJ2-3	13	TGTGCCATCGGGGGAGGGACCACAGATACGCAGTATTTT	CAIGGGTTDTQYF
TRBV27	TRBD1	.	TRBJ2-7	16	TGTGCCAGCAGCCACCTTCCCGGGACAGCCAATTACGAGCAGTACTTC	CASSHLPGTANYEQYF
TRBV30	.	.	TRBJ2-7	13	TGTGCCTGGAATACCCCGCGGGGTGACGAGCAGTACTTC	CAWNTPRGDEQYF
TRBV4-2	.	.	TRBJ2-7	15	TGTGCCAGCAGCCAAGAAACACCAACGACCTACGAGCAGTACTTC	CASSQETPTTYEQYF
TRBV11-2	.	.	TRBJ2-1	15	TGTGCCAGCGACCTAGCGATTAGCTCCTACAATGAGCAGTTCTTC	CASDLAISSYNEQFF
TRBV6-5	.	.	TRBJ1-3	14	TGTGCCAGCAGTTACGATGGCTCGGAAAACACCATATATTTT	CASSYDGSENTIYF
TRBV10-2	.	few	TRBJ1-2	13	TGCGCCAGCAGTGACAGGGAGGAAACCGGCTACACCTTC	CASSDREETGYTF
TRBV5-4	.	.	TRBJ2-7	13	TGTGCCAGCAGCTTGGGAGTGGCCCACGAGCAGTACTTC	CASSLGVAHEQYF
TRBV6-1	.	.	TRBJ1-1	15	TGTGCCAGCAGTCTTATCCCGGACCGACCCTTTGGAGCTTTCTTT	CASSLIPDRPFGAFF
TRBV28	.	.	TRBJ2-3	14	TGTGCCAGCAGTTGGGACACTCGCACAGATACGCAGTATTTT	CASSWDTRTDTQYF
TRBV11-1	.	.	TRBJ2-3	13	TGTGCCAGCAGCTCATTCAGCACAGATACGCAGTATTTT	CASSSFSTDTQYF
TRBV7-9	.	.	TRBJ1-2	13	TGTGCCAGCAGCTTAAGGGACAACTATGGCTACACCTTC	CASSLRDNYGYTF
TRBV27	TRBD2	.	TRBJ2-5	14	TGTGCCAGCAGTTTATTGGGGGGGGGAGAGACCCAGTACTTC	CASSLLGGGETQYF
TRBV9	.	.	TRBJ1-5	13	TGTGCCAGCAGCGAGACACCTAATCAGCCCCAGCATTTT	CASSETPNQPQHF
TRBV4-2	TRBD1	few	TRBJ1-1	15	TGTGCCAGCAGCCAAGATAAGACAGGGGCGGCTGAAGCTTTCTTT	CASSQDKTGAAEAFF
TRBV11-2	TRBD2	.	TRBJ2-7	14	TGTGCCAGCAGCCAGCTAGCGGGAGGCTACGAGCAGTACTTC	CASSQLAGGYEQYF
TRBV4-1	.	once	TRBJ2-3	15	TGCGCCAGCAGCACCCCTCGGAGGGTTGGGACTCCGCAGTATTTT	CASSTPRRVGTPQYF
TRBV28	.	once	TRBJ2-2	14	TGTGCCAGCAGTTTCCGGGCCTACACCGGGGAGCTGTTTTTT	CASSFRAYTGELFF